The 24 T cell receptor beta chains listed next were all sequenced from one sample in a study of cytomegalovirus exposure and HLA in healthy donors. PCR primers comprised 60 Vbeta and 13 Jbeta primers. This table comes from immunoSEQ multiplex PCR, and its TCRdb copy is limited to in-frame clones, with some not included. The sample holds fewer than 90,000 clones; about 76% are singletons and the top ten take 10%. Sequenced input: PBMCs. These TCRs come from a man aged 25 to 45 in good health and CMV-seropositive.

The rearrangement joins TRBV7-2 to TRBJ2-5, with D unresolved. The J call may be incorrect, as the DNA end agrees better with TRBJ2-7. CDR3 length: 16 amino acids. CDR1 and CDR2 (germline): SGHTA, FQGNSA. The CDR3 spells CASSLGTHTETYEQYF. The CDR3 nucleotides are TGTGCCAGCAGCTTAGGAACACACACAGAAACCTACGAGCAGTACTTC.

The chain couples TRBV19 to TRBJ1-2; D not certain. This CDR3 comprises 14 residues. The V gene's germline CDR1 is LNHDA and CDR2 SQIVND (reference sequence). With 4 bases removed from V and 5 bases from J, the gap between germline ends came to 14 bases. In nucleotides, the CDR3 is TGTGCCAGTAGTAAAACAAGAGGCGGATATGGCTACACCTTC. Encoded protein: CASSKTRGGYGYTF. Full variable domain (remainder filled in from reference TRBV19 and TRBJ1-2): DGGITQSPKYLFRKEGQNVTLSCEQNLNHDAMYWYRQDPGQGLRLIYYSQIVNDFQKGDIAEGYSVSREKKESFPLTVTSAQKNPTAFYLCASSKTRGGYGYTFGSGTRLTVV.

The chain is built from TRBV7-6 and TRBJ1-2, with 7 bases fitting TRBD1. V lost 5 bases to trimming and J lost 8 bases; unmatched junction nucleotides: 5. Germline-derived CDR1 and CDR2 are SGHVS and FNYEAQ. This CDR3 spans 12 amino acids. CDR3 amino acids: CASSHNRGGYTF. The CDR3 DNA sequence: TGTGCCAGCAGCCATAACAGGGGCGGCTACACCTTC.

Of note for this clone: Sequence at one end of the junction differs from germline and may be a read error. As DNA, the CDR3 is TGTGCCAGCGGCCATCAGGCTGCGAGACAGGGGGCTGAGACCCAGTACTTC. This encodes CASGHQAARQGAETQYF. The chain recombines TRBV4-2 with TRBJ2-5; 10 positions agree with TRBD1. Germline V gene lookup returns CDR1 LGHNA and CDR2 YNFKEQ. The CDR3 runs to 17 residues.

Concerning this clone: Relative to the germline gene, one junction end is altered; a read error may explain this. This chain uses TRBV7-9 with TRBJ2-7, with D possibly matching TRBD2 (6 bases). This CDR3 region has 13 residues. Germline CDR1 reads SEHNR; CDR2 reads FQNEAQ (reference sequence). The chain's CDR3 is CASSLEGRTKWCF. Written as DNA, the CDR3 is TGTGCCAGCAGCTTAGAGGGGAGGACAAAGTGGTGCTTC. The variable domain in full, with the rest retrieved from reference TRBV7-9 and TRBJ2-7, is DTGVSQNPRHKITKRGQNVTFRCDPISEHNRLYWYRQTLGQGPEFLTYFQNEAQLEKSRLLSDRFSAERPKGSFSTLEIQRTEQGDSAMYLCASSLEGRTKWCFGPGTRLTVT.

V usage is TRBV6-4 and J usage is TRBJ2-1; a possible D gene is TRBD2 (7 bases). The ends were cut back, 4 bases at V and 5 bases at J, with 21 bases in the middle. The CDR3 is made up of 17 amino acids. Germline lookup yields CDR1 MRHNA and CDR2 SNTAGT. Written as DNA, the CDR3 is TGTGCCAGCAGTGCCACCTTGGGGGAGGGGGGCAACAATGAGCAGTTCTTC. It translates to CASSATLGEGGNNEQFF.

The chain employs TRBV28 and TRBJ2-1, with D unresolved. V lost 5 bases, J lost 0 bases, and 11 bases lay in between. Germline loops: CDR1 MDHEN, CDR2 SYDVKM. This CDR3 region has 15 residues. The CDR3 DNA follows: TGTGCCAGCAGTCCTCCCCTGAGCTCCTACAATGAGCAGTTCTTC. Residues: CASSPPLSSYNEQFF.

This clone was detected only once. V and J are TRBV6-6 and TRBJ1-2, with D possibly TRBD1 on 6 matching bases. CDR1 MNHNY and CDR2 SVGAGI come from the germline V gene (reference sequence). The CDR3 runs to 15 residues. V dropped 7 bases and J dropped 4 bases, with 19 bases sitting between them. The CDR3 reads CASTQMRTASYGYTF. CDR3 nucleotide sequence: TGTGCCAGCACTCAAATGAGGACAGCCTCCTATGGCTACACCTTC.

This clone was counted only a few times. The chain uses TRBV19 and TRBJ1-5; the D is unclear. This CDR3 is 14 amino acids long. The germline V gene has CDR1 LNHDA and CDR2 SQIVND (reference sequence). The V and J ends lost 3 bases and 3 bases respectively, with 9 bases between them. This CDR3 is CASSIGVLNQPQHF. CDR3 DNA sequence: TGTGCCAGTAGTATCGGGGTCCTCAATCAGCCCCAGCATTTT.

The rearrangement links TRBV28 to TRBJ1-2, with 9 bases that match TRBD1. From germline, CDR1 is MDHEN and CDR2 SYDVKM. Losses at the gene ends were 7 bases for V and 4 bases for J; bases not matched to a gene: 7. The CDR3 totals 14 residues. The CDR3 protein is CASTYTGGGYGYTF. As DNA, the CDR3 is TGTGCCAGCACCTACACAGGGGGCGGCTATGGCTACACCTTC.

The chain links TRBV19 to TRBJ1-1; TRBD1 might be the D (5 bases). Germline V gives CDR1 LNHDA, CDR2 SQIVND (reference sequence). The CDR3 spans 15 residues. The V and J ends lost 8 bases and 3 bases respectively, with 19 bases between them. The CDR3 protein is CASASLRTRDTEAFF. The CDR3 DNA reads as TGTGCCAGTGCTTCTTTGAGGACAAGGGACACTGAAGCTTTCTTT.

The chain recombines TRBV10-2 with TRBJ2-7; 9 nucleotides align to TRBD1. Trimming at V came to 4 bases and at J to 2 bases, leaving 12 bases not matched to a gene. The CDR3 has 17 residues. Germline V lookup: CDR1 WSHSY, CDR2 SAAADI. CDR3 sequence: CASSGRYSGTGPYEQYF. The CDR3 DNA is TGCGCCAGCAGTGGACGATACTCCGGGACAGGGCCCTACGAGCAGTACTTC.

The gene calls are TRBV10-3 and TRBJ1-4, with TRBD1 matching over 7 bases. Germline V gene sequence: CDR1 ENHRY, CDR2 SYGVKD. The CDR3 runs to 13 residues. Germline trimming cut 4 bases from V and 15 bases from J; bases unmatched to any gene: 11. The chain's CDR3 is CAISAGPGQPVFF. The CDR3 DNA is TGTGCCATCAGTGCTGGCCCGGGACAGCCGGTGTTTTTT.

This chain joins TRBV2 and TRBJ1-1; D is uncertain. This CDR3 is 14 amino acids long. The germline V gene has CDR1 SNHLY and CDR2 FYNNEI. Trimming left V 6 bases short and J 1 base short, with 12 bases between. CDR3 in DNA: TGTGCCAGCAGCTATACTGCGGGGAACACTGAAGCTTTCTTT. Translating gives CASSYTAGNTEAFF. The full variable domain, in which reference TRBV2 and TRBJ1-1 provide the parts outside the CDR3, is EPEVTQTPSHQVTQMGQEVILRCVPISNHLYFYWYRQILGQKVEFLVSFYNNEISEKSEIFDDQFSVERPDGSNFTLKIRSTKLEDSAMYFCASSYTAGNTEAFFGQGTRLTVV.

V gene TRBV7-2 combines with J gene TRBJ2-3, with TRBD2 as a possible D gene (6 bases). Trimming stripped 4 bases from V and 0 bases from J, with 8 bases between. The CDR3 is 14 amino acids. CDR1 is SGHTA and CDR2 is FQGNSA in the germline V gene. CDR3 region: CASSSDYSTDTQYF. The CDR3 DNA sequence: TGTGCCAGCAGCTCGGACTATAGCACAGATACGCAGTATTTT.

The chain recombines TRBV6-5 with TRBJ1-2, with TRBD1 as a possible D gene (5 bases). CDR1 is MNHEY and CDR2 is SVGAGI in the germline V gene. Trimming left V 2 bases short and J 3 bases short, with 16 bases between. This CDR3 is built from 16 residues. The CDR3 DNA reads as TGTGCCAGCAGTTACGCTCGGGCAGGGAGGGACTATGGCTACACCTTC. This encodes CASSYARAGRDYGYTF.

The chain links TRBV21-1 to TRBJ2-6; TRBD1, the D gene given by the table, was not confirmed from the DNA. TRBV21-1 is tagged as a pseudogene. CDR3 length equals 18 residues. The CDR3 coding sequence is TGTGCCAGCAGCAAAGATAGGCAGGGGGTCTCTGGGGCCAACGTCCTGACTTTC. Translated, it gives CASSKDRQGVSGANVLTF.

This clone was observed a handful of times. This sequence joins TRBV19 and TRBJ2-5, with D possibly matching TRBD2 (5 bases). V dropped 1 base and J dropped 2 bases, with 17 bases sitting between them. The CDR3 extends over 17 amino acids. CDR1 is LNHDA and CDR2 is SQIVND in the germline V gene (reference sequence). This chain's CDR3 is CASSIGGGQRLQETQYF. The CDR3 DNA follows: TGTGCCAGTAGTATAGGTGGCGGGCAGAGACTGCAAGAGACCCAGTACTTC.

As to this clone: In the same sample, other DNA sequences code for this CDR3. The gene calls are TRBV18 and TRBJ1-4, with 8 bases fitting TRBD1. The CDR3 covers 13 residues. CDR1 KGHSH and CDR2 LQKENI come from the germline V gene. Losses at the gene ends were 3 bases for V and 7 bases for J; bases not matched to a gene: 1. CDR3 in amino acids: CASSPGQGEKLFF. The CDR3 DNA reads as TGTGCCAGCTCACCCGGACAGGGTGAAAAACTGTTTTTT.

The rearrangement links TRBV30 to TRBJ1-5, with TRBD1 as a possible D gene (5 bases). Trimming left V 0 bases short and J 5 bases short, with 8 bases between. This CDR3 contains 13 residues. Germline CDR1 is GTSNPN and CDR2 is SVGIG (reference sequence). The CDR3 spells CAWSVQTDQPQHF. The CDR3 region has the DNA TGTGCCTGGAGTGTACAGACAGATCAGCCCCAGCATTTT. Filled out from reference TRBV30 and TRBJ1-5, the complete variable domain reads SQTIHQWPATLVQPVGSPLSLECTVEGTSNPNLYWYRQAAGRGLQLLFYSVGIGQISSEVPQNLSASRPQDRQFILSSKKLLLSDSGFYLCAWSVQTDQPQHFGDGTRLSIL.

The chain links TRBV6-6 to TRBJ2-1; TRBD1 matches 10 bases. The CDR3 extends over 16 amino acids. The germline CDR1 and CDR2 sequences are MNHNY and SVGAGI (reference sequence). The V and J ends lost 4 bases and 2 bases, in that order; junction bases with no gene match: 5. The CDR3 region is CASSSGTGDPYNEQFF. The CDR3 DNA is TGTGCCAGCAGTTCCGGGACAGGGGACCCCTACAATGAGCAGTTCTTC.

This clone has only one observation. The chain employs TRBV5-1 and TRBJ2-2; D possibly corresponds to TRBD1 (6 bases). CDR3 length: 16 residues. CDR1 is SGHRS and CDR2 is YFSETQ in the germline V gene. V lost 4 bases and J lost 0, with 13 bases in between. DNA for the CDR3: TGCGCCAGCAGCCTCCGGACAGCCGCGAACACCGGGGAGCTGTTTTTT. Translating gives CASSLRTAANTGELFF.

This chain uses TRBV15 with TRBJ2-6, with D perhaps matching TRBD2 (5 bases). CDR3 length: 17 residues. Germline CDR1 is LNHNV and CDR2 is YYDKDF (reference sequence). Trimming shortened V by 0 bases and J by 0 bases, and 9 bases separated the two germline ends. The CDR3 DNA follows: TGTGCCACCAGCAGAGACCCACGGGGCTCTGGGGCCAACGTCCTGACTTTC. It translates to CATSRDPRGSGANVLTF.

The V and J genes are TRBV19 and TRBJ2-7; possibly TRBD2 for D (6 bases). CDR1 is LNHDA, CDR2 SQIVND, per germline (reference sequence). This CDR3 has 14 residues. The V end lost 3 bases, the J end lost 2 bases, and 11 bases lay between the germline ends. This CDR3 reads CASSMEERAYEQYF. Here the CDR3 DNA reads TGTGCCAGTAGTATGGAGGAGCGGGCCTACGAGCAGTACTTC.